A selection of T cell receptor beta chains follows, all from one sample in a study of cytomegalovirus exposure and HLA in healthy donors. Profiled with immunoSEQ multiplex PCR; TCRdb holds only in-frame clones, not every one. The table lists under 200,000 clones, 70% to 80% of them singletons. The source material was PBMCs. These receptors were collected from a young man in good health and CMV-seronegative. Each CDR3 is given with its conserved first and last residue. A D gene is named only where the DNA matches it firmly. The size of a clone is reported for some rows only, either as once, few or many, or as a class for expanded clones.

clone_size j_call d_call v_call cdr3_aa cdr3_nt
. TRBJ2-4 . TRBV18 CASSGSTVPTKNIQYF TGTGCCAGCTCAGGCAGTACCGTTCCCACCAAAAACATTCAGTACTTC
. TRBJ1-4 TRBD1 TRBV30 CAWGTGGTNEKLFF TGTGCCTGGGGGACAGGGGGGACTAATGAAAAACTGTTTTTT
. TRBJ1-3 . TRBV28 CASSTGHLGNTIYF TGTGCCAGCAGTACGGGACACCTAGGAAACACCATATATTTT
. TRBJ1-1 . TRBV5-1 CATRQAPGNTEAFF TGCGCCACCCGACAGGCCCCCGGGAACACTGAAGCTTTCTTT
. TRBJ2-3 TRBD2 TRBV7-2 CASSLRLAGRTDTQYF TGTGCCAGCAGCTTAAGATTAGCGGGGCGCACAGATACGCAGTATTTT
. TRBJ2-7 TRBD1 TRBV4-1 CASSQDLADRGNEQYF TGCGCCAGCAGCCAAGATTTAGCGGACAGGGGCAACGAGCAGTACTTC
. TRBJ1-1 TRBD1 TRBV30 CAWTRQGTTEAFF TGTGCCTGGACTCGACAGGGTACCACTGAAGCTTTCTTT
. TRBJ1-1 . TRBV7-2 CASSRRPGAEAFF TGTGCCAGCAGCCGCCGACCGGGGGCTGAAGCTTTCTTT
. TRBJ2-7 . TRBV4-3 CASSQRDNSYEQYF TGCGCCAGCAGCCAAAGGGACAACTCCTACGAGCAGTACTTC
. TRBJ1-5 TRBD1 TRBV28 CASSLGQRHQPQHF TGTGCCAGCAGTCTGGGACAGCGACATCAGCCCCAGCATTTT
. TRBJ2-5 . TRBV30 CAWSLTRPGRQETQYF TGTGCCTGGAGTCTAACAAGGCCGGGTCGGCAAGAGACCCAGTACTTC
few TRBJ1-4 TRBD1 TRBV6-5 CASRRRGLANEKLFF TGTGCCAGCAGACGCAGGGGGCTGGCTAATGAAAAACTGTTTTTT
. TRBJ2-7 TRBD2 TRBV7-9 CSSSLVVTSDEQYF TGTTCCAGCAGCTTAGTTGTCACTAGCGACGAGCAGTACTTC
once TRBJ2-1 . TRBV7-2 CASSLAGGPSLDEQFF TGTGCCAGCAGCTTAGCGGGGGGGCCGTCTCTCGATGAGCAGTTCTTC
. TRBJ1-1 . TRBV18 CATAGLNTEAFF TGTGCCACGGCGGGGCTAAACACTGAAGCTTTCTTT
. TRBJ1-4 . TRBV28 CASTGGANEKLFF TGTGCCAGCACGGGGGGAGCTAATGAAAAACTGTTTTTT
few TRBJ2-7 . TRBV30 CAWSAGGPYEQYF TGTGCCTGGAGTGCGGGGGGCCCCTACGAGCAGTACTTC
. TRBJ2-5 TRBD2 TRBV30 CAWSAPLGLAGGKETQYF TGTGCCTGGAGTGCACCCCTTGGACTAGCGGGGGGTAAGGAGACCCAGTACTTC
. TRBJ1-1 . TRBV30 CAWSAGGTEAFF TGTGCCTGGAGTGCCGGGGGCACTGAAGCTTTCTTT
. TRBJ2-3 TRBD2 TRBV5-1 CASRTSGVSTDTQYF TGCGCCAGCAGGACTAGCGGGGTGAGCACAGATACGCAGTATTTT
few TRBJ2-5 . TRBV20-1 CTVGAVETQYF TGCACAGTAGGGGCCGTGGAGACCCAGTACTTC
. TRBJ2-7 . TRBV9 CASSVGPGQMSYEQYF TGTGCCAGCAGCGTAGGGCCTGGACAAATGTCCTACGAGCAGTACTTC
. TRBJ2-1 TRBD2 TRBV6-5 CASSSGLAGNWDEQFF TGTGCCAGCAGTTCGGGACTAGCGGGAAATTGGGATGAGCAGTTCTTC
few TRBJ2-1 . TRBV5-6 CASSSGQIPNEQFF TGTGCCAGCAGCTCCGGACAGATACCCAATGAGCAGTTCTTC
. TRBJ1-5 TRBD1 TRBV6-6 CASVRGSNQPQHF TGTGCCAGCGTCAGGGGGAGCAATCAGCCCCAGCATTTT
few TRBJ2-2 . TRBV7-6 CASSLARDTGELFF TGTGCCAGCAGCTTAGCCAGGGATACCGGGGAGCTGTTTTTT
. TRBJ1-1 TRBD1 TRBV28 CASSLAQGMMNTEAFF TGTGCCAGCAGTTTAGCACAGGGGATGATGAACACTGAAGCTTTCTTT
. TRBJ2-3 TRBD1 TRBV10-1 CASSTGGSTDTQYF TGCGCCAGCAGTACAGGGGGGAGCACAGATACGCAGTATTTT
few TRBJ1-1 . TRBV4-1 CASSPGSWLLSNTEAFF TGCGCCAGCAGCCCGGGGTCGTGGCTCCTCTCAAACACTGAAGCTTTCTTT
. TRBJ2-7 . TRBV28 CASSSLEAPHYEQYF TGTGCCAGCAGTTCACTCGAGGCCCCTCACTACGAGCAGTACTTC
. TRBJ2-7 . TRBV5-6 CASSLFGRASHSYEQYF TGTGCCAGCAGCTTGTTCGGGAGAGCCTCTCACTCCTACGAGCAGTACTTC
. TRBJ1-5 TRBD1 TRBV7-2 CASSLKTTAGGHQPQHF TGTGCCAGCAGCTTAAAAACTACGGCAGGGGGCCATCAGCCCCAGCATTTT
once TRBJ2-5 TRBD2 TRBV4-1 CASSQAYQSGSETQYF TGCGCCAGCAGCCAAGCCTACCAGAGCGGGAGTGAGACCCAGTACTTC
. TRBJ1-1 TRBD1 TRBV5-1 CASSYTGAGYTEAFF TGCGCCAGCAGCTATACAGGGGCCGGTTACACTGAAGCTTTCTTT
. TRBJ2-6 TRBD1 TRBV15 CATSRGGTALSGANVLTF TGTGCCACCAGCAGAGGGGGGACAGCTTTATCTGGGGCCAACGTCCTGACTTTC